This T cell receptor beta chain is from a study of T cells in Graves' hyperthyroidism and ophthalmopathy. Study results and limitations: The blood repertoire included most of the expanded thyroid clonotypes above 0.001. The model forecast ophthalmopathy, anticipating it by a median roughly 6 months before onset.

Using RNA transcripts as the source, TCR beta CDR3 regions were amplified. In the first-round RT-PCR of the TCR CDR3, the HTBI primer set was used. MiXCR was run by TCRdb on the multiplex PCR reads, yielding one entry per CDR3 protein. The data contain approximately 600,000 distinct CDR3 sequences, 16% of them singletons. This clonotype was observed a handful of times. What it binds is unknown. Based on clinical symptoms, serum thyroxine and TRAb, thyroid ultrasound and orbital computed tomography, diagnoses were reached. Extraction of PBMCs used 8.5 to 10 ml of fresh peripheral blood. The CDR3 consists of 17 residues. Looked up from germline, CDR1 is KGHDR and CDR2 is SFDVKD. V was shortened by 4 bases and J by 0 bases, with 15 bases between the two germline ends.

Sequencing used blood. V and J are TRBV24-1 and TRBJ2-1; D gene unclear. This clonotype was obtained from a woman in her thirties with Graves' hyperthyroidism. The chain's CDR3 is CATSEPTGLNSYNEQFF. In DNA, the CDR3 is TGTGCCACCAGTGAACCAACCGGGCTAAACTCCTACAATGAGCAGTTCTTC.